This T cell receptor (beta chain) was identified during a study of blood T cell repertoires in COVID-19. On the study more broadly: The United States, Italy and Spain were the sources of the acute and convalescent COVID-19 samples. PBMCs, B-cell-depleted T cells, or T cells were the source of the cDNA or gDNA that made up the material.

Original processing methods: Cell counts per sample came from amplifying reference gene primers. Some clones are missing from TCRdb's copy, which holds only in-frame ones; the method was immunoSEQ multiplex PCR. That table gives V, J and clone size, and the DNA gave D and trimming. The sample has roughly 68,000 clones; 82% are singletons. Sequenced material: peripheral blood. The TCR sequence derives from an elderly man with active COVID-19.

The CDR3 DNA reads as TGTGCCAGTAGTGCTTCCGGGACAGGCGGAACCCGCGGGGCCAACGTCCTGACTTTC. Translated: CASSASGTGGTRGANVLTF. J is TRBJ2-6 and V is TRBV19; the match to TRBD1 covers 8 bases. V shed 5 bases and J 4 bases; nucleotides not matched to a gene: 16. There are 19 residues in the CDR3. CDR1 and CDR2 from the germline V gene are LNHDA and SQIVND (reference sequence). Together with reference TRBV19 and TRBJ2-6, the CDR3 gives the full variable domain: DGGITQSPKYLFRKEGQNVTLSCEQNLNHDAMYWYRQDPGQGLRLIYYSQIVNDFQKGDIAEGYSVSREKKESFPLTVTSAQKNPTAFYLCASSASGTGGTRGANVLTFGAGSRLTVL.